The T cell receptor (beta chain) under discussion was sequenced for a study of early T cells in non-severe SARS-CoV-2 infection. The overall study: Sequencing targeted bulk RNA from unsorted whole blood, leaving chains unpaired. Study-wide results and limits: Matching with VDJdb favored anti-spike CD8 responses (missing private and CD4 specificities).

This clonotype was seen many times. Its antigen is currently unknown. The CDR3 loop spans 13 amino acids. V was shortened by 0 bases and J by 10 bases, with 11 bases between the two germline ends. Germline lookup yields CDR1 SGHDN and CDR2 FVKESK. Individual cDNA molecules received unique molecular identifiers during library preparation. One entry per CDR3 protein, called by TCRdb with MiXCR from the 5' RACE reads. The table has approximately 35,000 distinct CDR3 sequences, 4% to 5% seen once. The TCR originated in an adult who was a healthcare worker with PCR-confirmed SARS-CoV-2 infection or an uninfected control (not recorded which). The J gene is TRBJ2-3, the V gene TRBV14; D is ambiguous. Sequenced material: whole blood. CDR3 in DNA: TGTGCCAGCAGCCAAGATTTCGCGGTAGCGCAGTATTTT. This sequence encodes CASSQDFAVAQYF.